The T cell receptor (beta chain) under discussion was sequenced for a study of identical twins. Study results and limitations: Clonotypes of the beta chain that were abundant in cord blood carried fewer insertions (memory repertoires showed none). Interpretation of the results relied on cross-sectional statistical analysis and not on following the same donors. Models underestimated TCR alpha sharing (out-of-frame) in monozygotic twins.

Trimming removed 6 bases at V and 0 bases at J, with 9 bases between. CDR3 length equals 13 residues. The germline CDR1 and CDR2 sequences are SGHRS and YFSETQ. Notes on this clonotype: Its specificity is unknown.

Each CDR3 protein is one row after TCRdb ran MiXCR on the 5' RACE reads. The data contain 450,000 to 650,000 distinct CDR3 sequences, 9.6% of them singletons. In addition, the sample was reused for a study of yellow fever vaccine responses in identical twins.

Sequencing was carried out using PBMCs. The receptor was isolated from a woman younger than 35 in good health. The V gene is TRBV5-1, the J gene TRBJ1-1; D unresolved. The CDR3 is CASKEGLNTEAFF. CDR3 coding DNA: TGCGCCAGCAAGGAGGGTTTGAACACTGAAGCTTTCTTT.